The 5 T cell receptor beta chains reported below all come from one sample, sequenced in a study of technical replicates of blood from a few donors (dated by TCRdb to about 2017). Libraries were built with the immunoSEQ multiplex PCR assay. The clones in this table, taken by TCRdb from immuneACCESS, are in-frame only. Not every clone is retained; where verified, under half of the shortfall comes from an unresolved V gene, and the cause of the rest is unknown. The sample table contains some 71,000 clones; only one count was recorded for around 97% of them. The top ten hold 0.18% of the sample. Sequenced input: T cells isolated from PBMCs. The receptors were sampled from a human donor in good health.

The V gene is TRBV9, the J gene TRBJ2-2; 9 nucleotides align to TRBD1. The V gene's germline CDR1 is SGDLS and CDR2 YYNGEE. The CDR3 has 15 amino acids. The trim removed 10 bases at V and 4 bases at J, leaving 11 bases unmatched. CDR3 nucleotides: TGTGCCTCCCGGTCGGGACAGGGCGTCACCGGGGAGCTGTTTTTT. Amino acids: CASRSGQGVTGELFF.

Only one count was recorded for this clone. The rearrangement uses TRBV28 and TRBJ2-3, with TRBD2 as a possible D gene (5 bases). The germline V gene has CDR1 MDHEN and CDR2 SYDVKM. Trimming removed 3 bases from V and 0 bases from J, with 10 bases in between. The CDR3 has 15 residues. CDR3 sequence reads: CASSFPGFSTDTQYF. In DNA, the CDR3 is TGTGCCAGCAGTTTTCCGGGGTTTAGCACAGATACGCAGTATTTT.

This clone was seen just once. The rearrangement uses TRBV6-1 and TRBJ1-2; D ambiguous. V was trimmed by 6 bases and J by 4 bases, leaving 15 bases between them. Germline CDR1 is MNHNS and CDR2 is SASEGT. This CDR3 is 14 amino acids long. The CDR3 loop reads CASSPEYPGYGYTF. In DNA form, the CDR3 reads TGTGCCAGCAGCCCCGAATATCCAGGCTATGGCTACACCTTC.

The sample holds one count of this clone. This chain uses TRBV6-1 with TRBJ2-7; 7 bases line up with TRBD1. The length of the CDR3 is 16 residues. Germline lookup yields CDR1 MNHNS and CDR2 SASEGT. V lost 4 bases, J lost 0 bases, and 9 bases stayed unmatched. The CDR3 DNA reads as TGTGCCAGCAGTGCCACGGGACAGATCCCCTCCTACGAGCAGTACTTC. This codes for CASSATGQIPSYEQYF.

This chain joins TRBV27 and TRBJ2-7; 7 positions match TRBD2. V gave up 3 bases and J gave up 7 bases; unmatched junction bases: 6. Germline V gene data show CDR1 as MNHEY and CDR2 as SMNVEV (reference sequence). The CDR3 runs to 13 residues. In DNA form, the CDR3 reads TGTGCCAGCAGTTTTGGGGGGGTAGGGGAGCAGTACTTC. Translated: CASSFGGVGEQYF.